This T cell receptor (beta chain) derives from a study of human CD8 memory T cell subsets. Notes on the study in general: Exclusively the beta chains of the T cell receptor underwent sequencing in this study.

A UMI-labeled 5' RACE approach was the method that produced the TCR beta libraries. From its re-call of the 5' RACE reads, TCRdb lists each CDR3 protein once, without DNA. Recorded for this sample: about 6,500 distinct CDR3 sequences. Points on this clonotype: Its target is not known.

The TPEX subset meant dysfunctional early memory CD8+ cells, CCR7+ PD-1+ TIGIT+. Healthy donor buffy coats were the source of the PBMC. Enrichment of total CD8+ T cells was achieved using negative magnetic separation. The CDR3 consists of 17 residues. Germline lookup yields CDR1 MGHRA and CDR2 YSYEKL. The gene calls are TRBV4-1 and TRBJ2-1; TCRdb selects TRBD2, and the lack of DNA leaves this call unchecked. This TCR was recovered from a human donor in good health. Source material: CD8+ T cells from PBMCs. The CDR3 region is CASSHPYSGSQDNEQFF.